This T cell receptor beta chain is from a study of control samples from healthy donors and cancer patients. The method was immunoSEQ multiplex PCR; TCRdb's version includes in-frame clones alone and lacks a portion of them. Of 150,000 to 200,000 clones detected, over 85% appear once; the ten largest clones hold about 9.3%. The CDR3 covers 13 residues. Trimming took 3 bases from V and 2 from J, leaving 5 bases between them. Germline CDR1 and CDR2: LNHDA and SQIVND (reference sequence). The material sequenced was blood. J is TRBJ1-5 and V is TRBV19; unclear D gene. The clonotype comes from a woman aged 40 to 49 in good health. As DNA, the CDR3 is TGTGCCAGTAGTATCCTCCGCAATCAGCCCCAGCATTTT. Its protein is CASSILRNQPQHF.